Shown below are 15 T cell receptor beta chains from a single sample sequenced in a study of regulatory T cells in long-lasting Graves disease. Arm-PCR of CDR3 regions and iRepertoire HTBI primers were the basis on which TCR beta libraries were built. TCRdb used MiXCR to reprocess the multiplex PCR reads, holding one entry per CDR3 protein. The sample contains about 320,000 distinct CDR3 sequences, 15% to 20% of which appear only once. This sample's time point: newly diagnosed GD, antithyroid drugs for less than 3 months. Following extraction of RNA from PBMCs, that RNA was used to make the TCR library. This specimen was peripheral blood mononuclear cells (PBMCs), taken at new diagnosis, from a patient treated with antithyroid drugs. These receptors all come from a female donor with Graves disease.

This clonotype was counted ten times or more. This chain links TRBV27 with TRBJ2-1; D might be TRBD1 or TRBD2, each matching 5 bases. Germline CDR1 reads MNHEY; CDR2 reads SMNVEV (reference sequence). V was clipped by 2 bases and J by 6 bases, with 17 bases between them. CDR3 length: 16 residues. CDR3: CASSLVIGDVGNEQFF. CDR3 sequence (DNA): TGTGCCAGCAGTTTAGTGATAGGGGACGTAGGCAATGAGCAGTTCTTC.

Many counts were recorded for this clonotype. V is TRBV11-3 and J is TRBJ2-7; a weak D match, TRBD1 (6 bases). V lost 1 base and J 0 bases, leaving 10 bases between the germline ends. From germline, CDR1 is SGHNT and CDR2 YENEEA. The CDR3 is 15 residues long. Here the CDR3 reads CASSLAGTSSYEQYF. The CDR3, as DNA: TGTGCCAGCAGCTTAGCCGGGACATCCTCCTACGAGCAGTACTTC. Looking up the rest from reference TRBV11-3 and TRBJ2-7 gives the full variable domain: EAGVVQSPRYKIIEKKQPVAFWCNPISGHNTLYWYLQNLGQGPELLIRYENEEAVDDSQLPKDRFSAERLKGVDSTLKIQPAELGDSAVYLCASSLAGTSSYEQYFGPGTRLTVT.

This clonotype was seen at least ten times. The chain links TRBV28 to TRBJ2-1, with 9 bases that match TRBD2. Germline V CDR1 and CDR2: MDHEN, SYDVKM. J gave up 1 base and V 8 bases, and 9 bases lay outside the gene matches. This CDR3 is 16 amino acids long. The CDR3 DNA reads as TGTGCCAGCCGCTTCGCTAGCGGGATTTCCTACAATGAGCAGTTCTTC. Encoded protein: CASRFASGISYNEQFF.

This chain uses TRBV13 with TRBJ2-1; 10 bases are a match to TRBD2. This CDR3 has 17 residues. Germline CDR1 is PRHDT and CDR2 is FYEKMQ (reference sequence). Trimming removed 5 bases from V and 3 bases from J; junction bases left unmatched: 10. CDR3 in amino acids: CASSPASGSEDYNEQFF. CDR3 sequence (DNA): TGTGCCAGCAGCCCTGCTAGCGGGAGCGAAGACTACAATGAGCAGTTCTTC. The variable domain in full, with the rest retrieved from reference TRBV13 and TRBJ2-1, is AAGVIQSPRHLIKEKRETATLKCYPIPRHDTVYWYQQGPGQDPQFLISFYEKMQSDKGSIPDRFSAQQFSDYHSELNMSSLELGDSALYFCASSPASGSEDYNEQFFGPGTRLTVL.

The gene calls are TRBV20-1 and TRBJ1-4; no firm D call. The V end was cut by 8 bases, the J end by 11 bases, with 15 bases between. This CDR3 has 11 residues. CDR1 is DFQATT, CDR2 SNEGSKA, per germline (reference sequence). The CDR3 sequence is CSTTSTPKLFF. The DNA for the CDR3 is TGCAGTACCACCTCGACCCCGAAACTGTTTTTT.

Written as DNA, the CDR3 is TGTGCCACCACTGAACCGGGACTTTACTACAATGAGCAGTTCTTC. Its translation: CATTEPGLYYNEQFF. The chain has TRBV19 and TRBJ2-1; a weak D match, TRBD2 (6 bases). V was shortened by 10 bases and J by 3 bases, with 19 bases between the two germline ends. The CDR3 runs 15 residues. The V gene's germline CDR1 is LNHDA and CDR2 SQIVND (reference sequence).

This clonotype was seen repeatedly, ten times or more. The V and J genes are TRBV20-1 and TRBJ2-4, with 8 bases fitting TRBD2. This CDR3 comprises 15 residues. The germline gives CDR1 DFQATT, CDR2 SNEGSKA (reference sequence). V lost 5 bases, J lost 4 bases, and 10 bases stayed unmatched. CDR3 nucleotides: TGCAGTGCTCCCCCCTCTAGCGGGCATAAAAACATTCAGTACTTC. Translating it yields CSAPPSSGHKNIQYF.

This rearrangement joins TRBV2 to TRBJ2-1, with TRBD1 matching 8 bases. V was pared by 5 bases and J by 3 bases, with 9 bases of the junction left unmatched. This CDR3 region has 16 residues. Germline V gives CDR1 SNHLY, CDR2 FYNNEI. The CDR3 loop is CASSHGRTGSYNEQFF. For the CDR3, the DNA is TGTGCCAGCAGTCACGGGCGGACAGGGAGCTACAATGAGCAGTTCTTC.

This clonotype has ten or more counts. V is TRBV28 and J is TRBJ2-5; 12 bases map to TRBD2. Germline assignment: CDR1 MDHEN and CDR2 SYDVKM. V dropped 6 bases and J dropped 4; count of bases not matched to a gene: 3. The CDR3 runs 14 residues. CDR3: CASRETSGGETQYF. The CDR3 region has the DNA TGTGCCAGCAGAGAGACTAGCGGGGGAGAGACCCAGTACTTC. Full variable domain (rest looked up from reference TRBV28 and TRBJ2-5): DVKVTQSSRYLVKRTGEKVFLECVQDMDHENMFWYRQDPGLGLRLIYFSYDVKMKEKGDIPEGYSVSREKKERFSLILESASTNQTSMYLCASRETSGGETQYFGPGTRLLVL.

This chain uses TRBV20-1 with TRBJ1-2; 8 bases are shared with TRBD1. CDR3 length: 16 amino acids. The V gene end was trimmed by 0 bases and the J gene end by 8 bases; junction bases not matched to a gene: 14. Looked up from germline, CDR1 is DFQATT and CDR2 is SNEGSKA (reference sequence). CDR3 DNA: TGCAGTGCTAGAGAGCCACCAAGAGACAGGGGAAGAGGCTACACCTTC. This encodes CSAREPPRDRGRGYTF.

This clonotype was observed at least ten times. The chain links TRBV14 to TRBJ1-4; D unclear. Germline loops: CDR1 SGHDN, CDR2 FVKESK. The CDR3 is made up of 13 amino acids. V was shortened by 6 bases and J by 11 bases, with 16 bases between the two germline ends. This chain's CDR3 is CASSLEGRDKLFF. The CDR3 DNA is TGTGCCAGCAGTCTTGAAGGGAGGGATAAACTGTTTTTT.

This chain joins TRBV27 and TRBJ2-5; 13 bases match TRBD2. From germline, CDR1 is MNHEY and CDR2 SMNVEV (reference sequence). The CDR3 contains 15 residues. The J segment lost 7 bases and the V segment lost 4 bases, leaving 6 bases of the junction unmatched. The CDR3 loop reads CASSYGLAGEATQYF. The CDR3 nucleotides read TGTGCCAGCAGTTATGGACTAGCGGGAGAGGCGACCCAGTACTTC.

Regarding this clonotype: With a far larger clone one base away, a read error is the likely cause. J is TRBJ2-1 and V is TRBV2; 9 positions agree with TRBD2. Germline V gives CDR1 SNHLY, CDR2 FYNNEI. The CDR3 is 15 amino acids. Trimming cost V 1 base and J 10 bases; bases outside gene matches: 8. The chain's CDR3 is CASSEVSGSSYEQFF. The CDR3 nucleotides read TGTGCCAGCAGTGAAGTTAGCGGGAGTTCCTACGAGCAGTTCTTC.

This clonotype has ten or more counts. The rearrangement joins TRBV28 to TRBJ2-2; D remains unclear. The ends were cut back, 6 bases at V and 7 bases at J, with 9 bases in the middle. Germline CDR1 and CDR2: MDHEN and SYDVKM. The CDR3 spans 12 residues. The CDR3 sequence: CASSGSRGELFF. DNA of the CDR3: TGTGCCAGCAGCGGTAGCCGCGGGGAGCTGTTTTTT.

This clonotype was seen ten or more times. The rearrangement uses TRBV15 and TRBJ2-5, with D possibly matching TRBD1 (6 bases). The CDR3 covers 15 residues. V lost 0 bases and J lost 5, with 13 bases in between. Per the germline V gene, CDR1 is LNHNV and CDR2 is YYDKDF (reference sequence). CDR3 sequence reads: CATSRDNDRSETQYF. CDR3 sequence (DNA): TGTGCCACCAGCAGAGACAATGACAGGTCGGAGACCCAGTACTTC.